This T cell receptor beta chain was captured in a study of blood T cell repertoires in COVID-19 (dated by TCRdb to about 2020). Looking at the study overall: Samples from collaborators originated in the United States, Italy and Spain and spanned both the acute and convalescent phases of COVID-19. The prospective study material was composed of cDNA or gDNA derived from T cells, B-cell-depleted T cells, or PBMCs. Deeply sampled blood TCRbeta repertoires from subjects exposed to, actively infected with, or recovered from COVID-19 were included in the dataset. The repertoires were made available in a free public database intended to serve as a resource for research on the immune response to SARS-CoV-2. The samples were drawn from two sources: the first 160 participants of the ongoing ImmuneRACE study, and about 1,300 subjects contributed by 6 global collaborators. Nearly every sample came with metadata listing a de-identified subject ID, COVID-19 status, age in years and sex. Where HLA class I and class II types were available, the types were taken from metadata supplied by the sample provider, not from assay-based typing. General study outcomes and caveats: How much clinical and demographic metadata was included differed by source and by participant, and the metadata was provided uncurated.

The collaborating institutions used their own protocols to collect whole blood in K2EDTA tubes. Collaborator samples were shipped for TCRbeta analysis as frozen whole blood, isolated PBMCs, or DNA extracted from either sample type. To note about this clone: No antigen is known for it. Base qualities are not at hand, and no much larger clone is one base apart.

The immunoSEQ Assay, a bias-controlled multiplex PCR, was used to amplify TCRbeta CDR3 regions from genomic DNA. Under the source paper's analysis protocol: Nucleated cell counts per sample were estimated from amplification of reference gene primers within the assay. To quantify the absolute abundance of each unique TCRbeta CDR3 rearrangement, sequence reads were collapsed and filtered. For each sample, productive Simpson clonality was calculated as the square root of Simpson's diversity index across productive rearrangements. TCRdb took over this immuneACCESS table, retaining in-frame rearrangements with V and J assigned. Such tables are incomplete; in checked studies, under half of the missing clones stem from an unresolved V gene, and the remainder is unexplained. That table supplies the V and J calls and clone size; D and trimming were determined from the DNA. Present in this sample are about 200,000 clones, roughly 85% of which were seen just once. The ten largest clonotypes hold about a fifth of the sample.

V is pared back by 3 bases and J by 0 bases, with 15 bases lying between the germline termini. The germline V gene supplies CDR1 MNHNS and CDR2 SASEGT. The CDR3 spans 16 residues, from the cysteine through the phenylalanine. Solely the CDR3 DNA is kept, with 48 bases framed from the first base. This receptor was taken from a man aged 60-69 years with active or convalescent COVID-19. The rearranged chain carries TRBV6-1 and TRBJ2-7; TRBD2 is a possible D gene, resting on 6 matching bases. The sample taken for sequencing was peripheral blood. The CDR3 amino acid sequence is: CASSEFGGESSYEQYF. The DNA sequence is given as TGTGCCAGCAGTGAGTTTGGCGGGGAAAGCTCCTACGAGCAGTACTTC.